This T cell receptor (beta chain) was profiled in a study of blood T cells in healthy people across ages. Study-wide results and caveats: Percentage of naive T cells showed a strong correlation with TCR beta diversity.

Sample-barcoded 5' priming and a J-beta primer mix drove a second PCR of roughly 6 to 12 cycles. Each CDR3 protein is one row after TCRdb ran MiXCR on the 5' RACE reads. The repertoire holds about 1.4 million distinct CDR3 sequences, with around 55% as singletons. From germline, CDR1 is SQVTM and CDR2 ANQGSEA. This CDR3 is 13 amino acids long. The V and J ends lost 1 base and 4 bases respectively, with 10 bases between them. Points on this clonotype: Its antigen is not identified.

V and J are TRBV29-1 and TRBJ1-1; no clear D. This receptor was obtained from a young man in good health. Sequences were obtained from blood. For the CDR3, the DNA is TGCAGCGTTGAAGGGTCTGCAGCCACTGAAGCTTTCTTT. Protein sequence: CSVEGSAATEAFF. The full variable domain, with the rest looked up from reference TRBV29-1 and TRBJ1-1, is SAVISQKPSRDICQRGTSLTIQCQVDSQVTMMFWYRQQPGQSLTLIATANQGSEATYESGFVIDKFPISRPNLTFSTLTVSNMSPEDSSIYLCSVEGSAATEAFFGQGTRLTVV.